The source of this TCR beta chain is a study of blood T cell repertoires in COVID-19. Germline lookup yields CDR1 LNHDA and CDR2 SQIVND (reference sequence). The length of the CDR3 is 17 residues. The V gene end was trimmed by 4 bases and the J gene end by 8 bases; junction bases not matched to a gene: 16. Under the authors' procedure: Amplification from reference gene primers served as the basis for estimated nucleated cell counts. Assay: immunoSEQ multiplex PCR; the TCRdb copy retains only in-frame clones and omits some. V, J and clone size are those of that table, while D and trimming were read from the DNA. The table records under 250,000 clones, nearly 90% of them present only once.

This sequence was found in a woman aged 25 to 39 with acute COVID-19. The sequencing sample was made of PBMCs or T cells enriched from blood (not recorded which). This chain links TRBV19 with TRBJ2-1; 8 positions match TRBD2. CDR3 residues: CASSTQGRGGLTYEQFF. The DNA for the CDR3 is TGTGCCAGTAGTACTCAAGGACGGGGGGGCCTCACCTATGAGCAGTTCTTC.